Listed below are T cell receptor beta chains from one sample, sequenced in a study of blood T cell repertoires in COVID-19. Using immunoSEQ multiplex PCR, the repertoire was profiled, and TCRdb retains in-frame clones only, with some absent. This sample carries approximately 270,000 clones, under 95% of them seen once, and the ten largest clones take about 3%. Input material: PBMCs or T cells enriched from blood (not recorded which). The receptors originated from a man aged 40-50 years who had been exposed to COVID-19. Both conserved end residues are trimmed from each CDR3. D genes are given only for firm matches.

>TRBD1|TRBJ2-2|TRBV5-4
ASSRRDRGPGELF
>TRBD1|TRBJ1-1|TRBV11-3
ASSLGIGQEKYEAF
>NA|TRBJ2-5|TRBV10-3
AISESIGETQY
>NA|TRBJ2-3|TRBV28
ASSFRRGSTDTQY
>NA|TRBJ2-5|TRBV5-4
ASSLGSGGIRRETQY
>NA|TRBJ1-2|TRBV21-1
ASSKDGRGPPNYGYT
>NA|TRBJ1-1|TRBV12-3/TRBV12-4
ASSLGRDTEAF
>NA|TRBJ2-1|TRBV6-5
ASSFRDTNEQF
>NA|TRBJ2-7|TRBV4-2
ASSQGQAISYEQY
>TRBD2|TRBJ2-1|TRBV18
ASSTGGGYNEQF
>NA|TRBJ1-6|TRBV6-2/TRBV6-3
ASSSDKSSYNSPLH
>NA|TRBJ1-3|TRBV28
ASRFRGLSGNTIY
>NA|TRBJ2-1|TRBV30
AWSGARRVTNEQF
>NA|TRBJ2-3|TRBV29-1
SVRRESTDTQY
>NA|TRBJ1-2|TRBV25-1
ASREDRGARGYT
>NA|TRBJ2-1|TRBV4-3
ASSQAPSNLNEQF
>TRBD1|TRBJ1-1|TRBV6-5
ASSLNRGGMNTEAF
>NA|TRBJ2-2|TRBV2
ASTTKNRAGENTGELF
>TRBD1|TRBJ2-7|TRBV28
ASSYKTRDRVTYEQY
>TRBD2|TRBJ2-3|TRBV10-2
ASSAYQTSGGSTDTQY
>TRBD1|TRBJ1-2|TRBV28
ASSLTGTGAYSNYGYT
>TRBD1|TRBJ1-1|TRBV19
ASSSQGLNTEAF
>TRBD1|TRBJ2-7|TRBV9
ASSDRDRGFGQY
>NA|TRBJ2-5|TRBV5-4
ASSFGQRQETQY
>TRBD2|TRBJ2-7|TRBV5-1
ASSLRSSGSYEQY
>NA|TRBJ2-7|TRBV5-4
ASSSIDSSYEQY
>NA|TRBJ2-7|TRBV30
AWSLPTVSYFAYEQY
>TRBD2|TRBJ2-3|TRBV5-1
ASRQLAGGTDTQY
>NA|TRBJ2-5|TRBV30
AWMEANQETQY
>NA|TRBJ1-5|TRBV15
ATSRVRGGNQPQH
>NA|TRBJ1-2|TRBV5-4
ASSPPPLAGSNYGYT
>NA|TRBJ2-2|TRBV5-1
ASSLAGAPGELF
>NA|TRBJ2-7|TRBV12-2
ASLNTVERENLDEQY
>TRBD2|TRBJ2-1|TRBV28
ASRNVRLNGTSWGSSYNEQF